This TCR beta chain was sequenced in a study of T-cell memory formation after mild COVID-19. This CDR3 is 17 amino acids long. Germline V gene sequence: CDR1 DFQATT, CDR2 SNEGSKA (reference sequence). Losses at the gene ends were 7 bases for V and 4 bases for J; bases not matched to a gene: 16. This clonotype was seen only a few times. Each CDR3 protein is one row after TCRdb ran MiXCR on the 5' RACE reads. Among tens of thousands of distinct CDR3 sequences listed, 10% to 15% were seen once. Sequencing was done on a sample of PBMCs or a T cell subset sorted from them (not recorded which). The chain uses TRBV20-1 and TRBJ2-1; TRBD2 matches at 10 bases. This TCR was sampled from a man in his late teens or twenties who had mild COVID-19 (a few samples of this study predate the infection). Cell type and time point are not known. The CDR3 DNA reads TGCAGTGTCCCCCTAATCAAGCGGGGGGGCTGGTACAATGAGCAGTTCTTC. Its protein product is CSVPLIKRGGWYNEQFF.